This T cell receptor beta chain was documented in a study of shared clonotypes between healthy human individuals. Study conclusions and caveats: Depth of sequencing was expected to influence donor clonotype sharing. Limitation of the genetic and exposure-history diversity represented came from the few donors.

Some clones are missing from TCRdb's copy, which holds only in-frame ones; the method was immunoSEQ multiplex PCR. The repertoire holds about 490,000 clones, with roughly 85% as singletons. CDR3 length equals 12 residues. V trimming: 6 bases; J trimming: 7 bases; junction bases outside the gene matches: 5. The germline CDR1 and CDR2 sequences are MNHNS and SASEGT. HIV-negative, healthy adults without recent acute infections or vaccinations were the donors. Without sorting, samples used around 92 million PBMCs for genomic DNA. On this clone: Its matching antigen is unknown.

The chain uses TRBV6-1 and TRBJ1-1; TRBD1 aligns across 7 bases. Sequenced sample: PBMCs. This clonotype was obtained from a woman aged 40 to 50 in good health. Some clones in this sample may be carry-over from other donors' samples. The CDR3 loop reads CASRQGGFEAFF. In DNA, the CDR3 is TGTGCCAGCAGGCAGGGGGGATTTGAAGCTTTCTTT.